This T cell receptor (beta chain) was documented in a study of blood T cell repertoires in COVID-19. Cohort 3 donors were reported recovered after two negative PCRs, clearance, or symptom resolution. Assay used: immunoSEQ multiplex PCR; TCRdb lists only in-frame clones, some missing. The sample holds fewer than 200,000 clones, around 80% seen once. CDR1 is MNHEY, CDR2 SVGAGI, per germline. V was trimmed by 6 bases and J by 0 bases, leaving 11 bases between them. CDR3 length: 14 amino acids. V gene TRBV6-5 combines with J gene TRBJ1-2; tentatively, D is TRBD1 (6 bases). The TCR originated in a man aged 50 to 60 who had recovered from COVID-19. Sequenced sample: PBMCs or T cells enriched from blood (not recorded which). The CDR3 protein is CASSRTASNYGYTF. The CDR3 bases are TGTGCCAGCAGCCGGACAGCTTCTAACTATGGCTACACCTTC.